This record covers a single T cell receptor beta chain. This sample includes further DNA sequences coding for the same CDR3. This entry belongs to a study of cytomegalovirus exposure and HLA in healthy donors. Trimming removed 2 bases from V and 1 base from J, with 8 bases in between. Germline V gene sequence: CDR1 SGHTA, CDR2 FQGTGA. The CDR3 is 14 residues long. The primer mix had 60 Vbeta and 13 Jbeta primers. Produced via immunoSEQ multiplex PCR; TCRdb's table is partial and in-frame only. The sample lists approximately 160,000 clones; roughly 77% were seen once. Source material: PBMCs. The chain links TRBV7-3 to TRBJ1-1; D is ambiguous. The TCR was taken from a male donor in good health and CMV-seronegative. In DNA form, the CDR3 reads TGTGCCAGCAGCTTATCGGCGGGGAACACTGAAGCTTTCTTT. Its translation: CASSLSAGNTEAFF.